This T cell receptor beta chain stems from a study of cytomegalovirus exposure and HLA in healthy donors. This CDR3 is built from 15 residues. CDR1 is SGHDT, CDR2 YYEEEE, per germline. V was pared by 4 bases and J by 6 bases, with 7 bases of the junction left unmatched. In regard to this clone: The identical CDR3 is also encoded by other nucleotide sequences in the sample.

The PCR made use of 60 Vbeta and 13 Jbeta primers. Data came from immunoSEQ multiplex PCR; TCRdb stores just in-frame clones and leaves some out. The table lists some 190,000 clones, over 70% of them singletons, with over 1.1% in the top ten. Healthy people donating bone marrow made up the donors. V is TRBV5-6 and J is TRBJ1-6; 7 bases map to TRBD1. The sample consisted of PBMCs. This receptor was identified in a man aged 18 to 30 in good health and CMV-seronegative. In DNA form, the CDR3 reads TGTGCCAGCAGCCGACGCACAGGGGTTAATTCACCCCTCCACTTT. It encodes CASSRRTGVNSPLHF.